The TCR beta chain described here comes from a study of T cell responses to AZD1222 COVID-19 vaccine. Assay used: immunoSEQ multiplex PCR; TCRdb lists only in-frame clones, some missing. The table lists about 82,000 clones, more than 75% of them singletons. This clonotype was sampled from an adult who received the AZD1222 COVID-19 vaccine. The material sequenced was peripheral blood, taken 28 days after the second AZD1222 dose.

CDR3 amino acids: CASSLDSYGYTF. CDR3 sequence (DNA): TGTGCCAGCAGCTTAGACAGTTATGGCTACACCTTC. V and J are TRBV7-9 and TRBJ1-2; no clear D. The CDR3 totals 12 residues. V was clipped by 1 base and J by 5 bases, with 5 bases between them. The germline gives CDR1 SEHNR, CDR2 FQNEAQ (reference sequence).